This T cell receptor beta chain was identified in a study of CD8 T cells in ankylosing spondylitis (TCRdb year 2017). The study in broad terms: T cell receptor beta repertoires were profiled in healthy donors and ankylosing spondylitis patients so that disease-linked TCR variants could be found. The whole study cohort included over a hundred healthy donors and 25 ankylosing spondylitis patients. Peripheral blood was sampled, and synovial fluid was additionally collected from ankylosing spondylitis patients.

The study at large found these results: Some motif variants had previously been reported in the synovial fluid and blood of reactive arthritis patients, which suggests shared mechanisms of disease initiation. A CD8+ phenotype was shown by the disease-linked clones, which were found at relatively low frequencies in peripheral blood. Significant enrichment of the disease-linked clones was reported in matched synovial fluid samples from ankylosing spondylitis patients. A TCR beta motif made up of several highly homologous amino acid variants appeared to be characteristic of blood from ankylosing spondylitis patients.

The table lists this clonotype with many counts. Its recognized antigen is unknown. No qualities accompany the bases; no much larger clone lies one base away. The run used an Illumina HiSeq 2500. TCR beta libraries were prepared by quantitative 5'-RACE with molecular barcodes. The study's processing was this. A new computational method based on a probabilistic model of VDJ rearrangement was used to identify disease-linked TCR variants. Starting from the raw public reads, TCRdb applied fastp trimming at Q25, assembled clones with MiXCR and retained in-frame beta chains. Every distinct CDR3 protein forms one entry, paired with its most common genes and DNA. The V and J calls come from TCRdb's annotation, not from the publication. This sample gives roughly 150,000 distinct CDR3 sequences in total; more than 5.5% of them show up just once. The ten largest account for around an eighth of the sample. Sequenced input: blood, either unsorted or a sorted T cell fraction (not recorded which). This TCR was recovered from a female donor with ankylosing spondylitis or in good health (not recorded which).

The CDR3: CASSASGLMNTEAFF. The DNA sequence reads TGTGCCAGCAGCGCATCAGGACTGATGAACACTGAAGCTTTCTTT. This receptor chain uses TRBV11-1 and TRBJ1-1; no confident D gene assignment can be made. The junction shows trimming of 5 bases on V and 0 bases on J, plus 13 bases between the germline ends. From cysteine to phenylalanine, the CDR3 is 15 amino acids long. The DNA shown is the 45-base CDR3, in frame from base 1. From the germline V gene (reference sequence), CDR1 is SGHAT and CDR2 is FQDESV.